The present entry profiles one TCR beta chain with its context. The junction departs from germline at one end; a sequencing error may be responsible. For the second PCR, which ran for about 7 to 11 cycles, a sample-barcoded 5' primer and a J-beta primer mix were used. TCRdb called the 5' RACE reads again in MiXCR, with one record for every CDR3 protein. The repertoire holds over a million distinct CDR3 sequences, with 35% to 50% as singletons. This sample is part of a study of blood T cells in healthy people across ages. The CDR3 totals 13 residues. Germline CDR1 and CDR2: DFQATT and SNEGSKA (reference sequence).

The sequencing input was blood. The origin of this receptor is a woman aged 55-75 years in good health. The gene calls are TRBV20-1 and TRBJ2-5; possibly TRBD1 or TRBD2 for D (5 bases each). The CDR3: CSAVGLGVNEQYF. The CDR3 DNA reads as TGTAGTGCCGTAGGTCTGGGGGTTAATGAGCAGTACTTC.